One and the same sample provided the 28 T cell receptor beta chains below, sequenced in a study of blood T cells in healthy people across ages (dated by TCRdb to about 2015). Receptors were amplified or captured by 5' RACE. Sequencing was carried out with an Illumina HiSeq 2500. The second PCR ran for roughly 7 to 12 cycles and used a J-beta primer mix along with a sample-barcoded 5' primer. TCRdb applied fastp at Q25 and MiXCR to the public reads, then kept only in-frame beta chains. Identical CDR3 proteins give one entry, which carries the most common genes and DNA. The sample table records approximately 1.5 million distinct CDR3 sequences; around 40% of these occur just once. The top ten clones comprise 4% of the sample. The sequencing sample was made of blood. All receptors come from a woman aged 18-35 years in good health.

The chain joins TRBV4-3 to TRBJ2-1; 7 bases fit TRBD2. The V gene's germline CDR1 is LGHNA and CDR2 YSLEER. V lost 0 bases, J lost 10 bases, and 6 bases stayed unmatched. The CDR3 is 14 residues long. The CDR3 sequence: CASSQDRLAGEQFF. In nucleotides, the CDR3 is TGCGCCAGCAGCCAAGATAGACTAGCAGGGGAGCAGTTCTTC.

The chain couples TRBV6-5 to TRBJ1-5; D is perhaps TRBD1 (5 bases). Germline assignment: CDR1 MNHEY and CDR2 SVGAGI. The CDR3 is made up of 15 amino acids. V was clipped by 5 bases and J by 1 base, with 12 bases between them. The CDR3 DNA sequence: TGTGCCAGCAGTCGGGACGCAACGAGCAATCAGCCCCAGCATTTT. It translates to CASSRDATSNQPQHF.

On this clonotype itself: Mismatch with germline at one junction end may stem from a read error. The V call is TRBV12-3 or TRBV12-4, the J call TRBJ2-3; tentative D call: TRBD2 (6 bases). This CDR3 contains 16 residues. The CDR3 DNA follows: TGTGCCAGCAGTCCCTGGGGTAGCGGCGGCACAGGTACGCAGGATTTT. Translating it yields CASSPWGSGGTGTQDF.

The table lists this clonotype with a count of one. Here the CDR3 DNA reads TGCGCCAGCAGCCAAGGACCACTAGCGGGAGGCATCCACGAGCAGTACTTC. Residues: CASSQGPLAGGIHEQYF. The gene calls are TRBV4-3 and TRBJ2-5; 12 bases fit TRBD2. The end of the DNA fits TRBJ2-7 better, so the J call may be wrong. CDR3 size: 17 residues. Looked up from germline, CDR1 is LGHNA and CDR2 is YSLEER.

The chain recombines TRBV20-1 with TRBJ2-3, with 8 bases matching TRBD2. Per germline, CDR1 DFQATT and CDR2 SNEGSKA (reference sequence). J lost 4 bases, V lost 1 base, and 10 bases had no gene match. This CDR3 has 16 amino acids. In nucleotides, the CDR3 is TGCAGTGCTAGAGTCGGGGGGGGACGGCCCCCAGATACGCAGTATTTT. Translating it yields CSARVGGGRPPDTQYF.

This chain links TRBV12-3 or TRBV12-4 with TRBJ2-3; D is ambiguous. The CDR3 has 15 residues. Between the trimmed V and J ends, which lost 7 bases and 0 bases, there was a span of 14 bases. The CDR3 region is CASTQADTSTDTQYF. CDR3 sequence (DNA): TGTGCCAGCACCCAGGCAGACACTAGCACAGATACGCAGTATTTT.

This clonotype has only a few counts. The chain carries TRBV29-1 and TRBJ1-1; D remains unclear. Germline V gene data show CDR1 as SQVTM and CDR2 as ANQGSEA. The CDR3 is made up of 13 amino acids. Trimming cost V 2 bases and J 3 bases, with 10 bases left between them. CDR3 coding DNA: TGCAGCGTTGAACGAGGAATTGACACTGAAGCTTTCTTT. Translated: CSVERGIDTEAFF.

The chain carries TRBV20-1 and TRBJ2-7; TRBD1 aligns across 8 bases. The germline V gene encodes CDR1 DFQATT and CDR2 SNEGSKA (reference sequence). After removal of 6 bases from V and 3 bases from J, the junction contained 7 bases not matched to a gene. The CDR3 runs 13 residues. The CDR3 DNA reads TGCAGTGCCCGGGACAGGTGGAGCTACGAGCAGTACTTC. As protein: CSARDRWSYEQYF.

This clonotype has only one observation. V and J are TRBV20-1 and TRBJ2-5; TRBD2 matches at 9 bases. The DNA end lines up better with TRBJ2-7; the J call may be wrong. This CDR3 contains 13 residues. Looked up from germline, CDR1 is DFQATT and CDR2 is SNEGSKA (reference sequence). The CDR3 loop reads CSAVASGVYEQYF. For the CDR3, the DNA is TGCAGTGCTGTTGCTAGCGGGGTCTACGAGCAGTACTTC.

The rearrangement uses TRBV27 and TRBJ2-1; no firm D call. The germline gives CDR1 MNHEY, CDR2 SMNVEV (reference sequence). The CDR3 is 15 residues long. V lost 6 bases and J lost 4, with 16 bases in between. CDR3 amino acids: CASRRLTNLYNEQFF. Here the CDR3 DNA reads TGTGCCAGCAGGCGACTGACCAACCTTTACAATGAGCAGTTCTTC.

The gene calls are TRBV12-3 or TRBV12-4 and TRBJ2-1; D is undetermined. The DNA end lines up better with TRBJ2-7; the J call may be wrong. The CDR3 contains 11 residues. The CDR3 DNA is TGTGCCAGCGGCTCCTACAATGAGCAGTACTTC. Protein sequence: CASGSYNEQYF.

This clonotype has just a few counts. The chain combines TRBV20-1 with TRBJ1-4; maybe TRBD1 (6 bases). The ends were cut back, 6 bases at V and 8 bases at J, with 16 bases in the middle. The V gene's germline CDR1 is DFQATT and CDR2 SNEGSKA (reference sequence). CDR3 length: 13 residues. The CDR3 region is CSAGGAGREKLFF. Written as DNA, the CDR3 is TGCAGTGCGGGGGGCGCGGGGAGGGAAAAACTGTTTTTT.

The rearrangement uses TRBV24-1 and TRBJ2-1; D call uncertain. The germline gives CDR1 KGHDR, CDR2 SFDVKD. The V end was cut by 3 bases, the J end by 2 bases, with 7 bases between. The CDR3 is made up of 14 amino acids. The CDR3 DNA reads TGTGCCACCAGTGATCGGGCCCCCTACAATGAGCAGTTCTTC. Protein: CATSDRAPYNEQFF.

This clonotype was detected a few times. J is TRBJ2-7 and V is TRBV5-1; possibly TRBD1 for D (6 bases). CDR3 length: 15 residues. CDR1 and CDR2 (germline): SGHRS, YFSETQ. V gave up 2 bases and J gave up 3 bases, with 15 bases separating them. CDR3 sequence reads: CASSLTRGLIYEQYF. The CDR3 DNA reads as TGCGCCAGCAGCTTAACCAGGGGTCTAATCTACGAGCAGTACTTC. The full variable domain, rest sourced from reference TRBV5-1 and TRBJ2-7, is KAGVTQTPRYLIKTRGQQVTLSCSPISGHRSVSWYQQTPGQGLQFLFEYFSETQRNKGNFPGRFSGRQFSNSRSEMNVSTLELGDSALYLCASSLTRGLIYEQYFGPGTRLTVT.

The V call is TRBV14, the J call TRBJ2-2; 10 positions agree with TRBD1. This CDR3 contains 17 residues. The germline V gene encodes CDR1 SGHDN and CDR2 FVKESK. V lost 0 bases to trimming and J lost 4 bases; unmatched junction nucleotides: 5. The CDR3 DNA sequence: TGTGCCAGCAGCCAAGAGATGGGACAGGGGATCACCGGGGAGCTGTTTTTT. This sequence encodes CASSQEMGQGITGELFF. Supplemented by reference TRBV14 and TRBJ2-2, the full variable domain reads EAGVTQFPSHSVIEKGQTVTLRCDPISGHDNLYWYRRVMGKEIKFLLHFVKESKQDESGMPNNRFLAERTGGTYSTLKVQPAELEDSGVYFCASSQEMGQGITGELFFGEGSRLTVL.

The chain recombines TRBV2 with TRBJ2-5; D not certain. The assigned J gene may be wrong: the sequence end matches TRBJ2-7 better. In germline, CDR1 is SNHLY, CDR2 FYNNEI. The CDR3 covers 11 residues. The CDR3 sequence: CASSEMDEQYF. The CDR3, as DNA: TGTGCCAGCAGTGAAATGGACGAGCAGTACTTC.

The gene calls are TRBV6-2 or TRBV6-3 and TRBJ2-7, with 7 bases that match TRBD2. V shed 7 bases, J shed 6 bases, and the junction held 9 bases outside the gene matches. The CDR3 length is 13 residues. Germline loops: CDR1 MNHEY, CDR2 SVGEGT. CDR3 sequence reads: CASTERDVSEQYF. The DNA for the CDR3 is TGTGCCAGCACCGAGCGGGATGTTAGCGAGCAGTACTTC.

The rearrangement links TRBV15 to TRBJ2-1, with a possible D match to TRBD2 (6 bases). Trimming removed 1 base from V and 2 bases from J, with 12 bases in between. Germline V gene data show CDR1 as LNHNV and CDR2 as YYDKDF (reference sequence). The CDR3 runs 16 residues. The CDR3 coding sequence is TGTGCCACCAGCAGAGGACCTAGCGTCACCTACAATGAGCAGTTCTTC. It specifies CATSRGPSVTYNEQFF.

The table lists this clonotype with a few counts. The chain recombines TRBV5-1 with TRBJ2-2; tentative D call: TRBD2 (5 bases). This CDR3 region has 13 residues. V dropped 6 bases and J dropped 4 bases, with 10 bases sitting between them. CDR1 SGHRS and CDR2 YFSETQ come from the germline V gene. The CDR3 is CASNIASTGELFF. The CDR3 DNA sequence: TGCGCCAGCAACATAGCGAGCACCGGGGAGCTGTTTTTT.

The chain is built from TRBV6-6 and TRBJ1-2; D is unclear. Trimming left V 1 base short and J 1 base short, with 7 bases between. The CDR3 has 14 amino acids. The germline V gene has CDR1 MNHNY and CDR2 SVGAGI (reference sequence). The CDR3 nucleotides read TGTGCCAGCAGTTACTTGAGTCATAACTATGGCTACACCTTC. Translation gives CASSYLSHNYGYTF.

J is TRBJ1-2 and V is TRBV12-3 or TRBV12-4; 7 bases agree with TRBD1. This CDR3 spans 16 amino acids. The J segment lost 0 bases and the V segment lost 6 bases, leaving 10 bases of the junction unmatched. The CDR3 loop is CASRNSGGPSNYGYTF. The CDR3 region has the DNA TGTGCCAGCAGGAACTCAGGGGGACCATCTAACTATGGCTACACCTTC.

The CDR3 DNA is TGTGCCAGCAGCTCCCTCCGGGCCACCTACGAGCAGTACTTC. Translation: CASSSLRATYEQYF. This chain uses TRBV7-9 with TRBJ2-7; no clear D. V lost 4 bases and J 2 bases, leaving 12 bases between the germline ends. Looked up from germline, CDR1 is SEHNR and CDR2 is FQNEAQ (reference sequence). The length of the CDR3 is 14 residues.

This CDR3 reads CASSYRGPGLPLNTEAFF. As DNA, the CDR3 is TGTGCCAGCAGTTACCGTGGACCTGGCCTCCCCCTGAACACTGAAGCTTTCTTT. The J gene is TRBJ1-1, the V gene TRBV6-2 or TRBV6-3; unclear D gene. Trimming cost V 2 bases and J 0 bases, with 19 bases left between them. This CDR3 is built from 18 residues. The germline V gene encodes CDR1 MNHEY and CDR2 SVGEGT.

The chain uses TRBV6-5 and TRBJ2-1; 8 bases are a match to TRBD2. The CDR3 length is 15 residues. CDR1 MNHEY and CDR2 SVGAGI come from the germline V gene. The V segment lost 5 bases and the J segment 6 bases; nucleotides outside the gene matches: 9. CDR3 bases: TGTGCCAGCAGTCCCGGGGTAGCGGGGTTCAATGAGCAGTTCTTC. Translated, it gives CASSPGVAGFNEQFF.

The table lists this clonotype with a few counts. V gene TRBV4-2 combines with J gene TRBJ1-5, with a weak D call TRBD1 (5 bases). CDR3 length equals 15 residues. The germline gives CDR1 LGHNA, CDR2 YNFKEQ. Trimming cost V 2 bases and J 6 bases, with 14 bases left between them. The CDR3 protein is CASSQLGGEGQPQHF. In DNA form, the CDR3 reads TGTGCCAGCAGCCAACTGGGGGGAGAGGGTCAGCCCCAGCATTTT.

The V call is TRBV29-1, the J call TRBJ2-7; D gene unclear. V was pared by 0 bases and J by 4 bases, with 10 bases between. From germline, CDR1 is SQVTM and CDR2 ANQGSEA. This CDR3 spans 13 amino acids. CDR3 coding DNA: TGCAGCGTTGAAGATCTGGGCGATTACGAGCAGTACTTC. Amino acids: CSVEDLGDYEQYF.

This clonotype was detected only a few times. The rearrangement links TRBV7-2 to TRBJ1-2, with D perhaps matching TRBD1 (5 bases). V was pared by 3 bases and J by 4 bases, with 15 bases between. This CDR3 comprises 15 residues. Germline CDR1 SGHTA, CDR2 FQGNSA. The CDR3 loop is CASSLGGTQPYGYTF. DNA of the CDR3: TGTGCCAGCAGCTTGGGGGGGACGCAACCCTATGGCTACACCTTC.

CDR3 region: CSANRGRSPNYGYTF. CDR3 nucleotides: TGCAGTGCCAACAGGGGGCGCTCTCCCAACTATGGCTACACCTTC. The V call is TRBV20-1, the J call TRBJ1-2; the match to TRBD1 covers 9 bases. The V segment lost 6 bases and the J segment 2 bases; nucleotides outside the gene matches: 10. Germline CDR1 DFQATT, CDR2 SNEGSKA (reference sequence). The CDR3 loop spans 15 amino acids.